A single sample is the source of the 14 T cell receptor beta chains below, sequenced in a study of CD8 T cells in Susac syndrome. RNA in amounts of about 0.45 to 1 ug was reverse transcribed with random hexamers. MiXCR, applied by TCRdb to the immunoSEQ multiplex PCR reads, yields one record per CDR3 protein. There are 150,000 to 200,000 distinct CDR3 sequences in the sample; roughly 90% occur only once, and 0.087% lies in the top ten. The sequencing input was CD4+ T cells from PBMCs. Receptors originate from a human donor with Susac syndrome.

The chain combines TRBV14 with TRBJ1-4; tentatively, D is TRBD1 (5 bases). The CDR3 consists of 15 residues. Germline assignment: CDR1 SGHDN and CDR2 FVKESK. V was trimmed by 0 bases and J by 10 bases, leaving 15 bases between them. CDR3 in DNA: TGTGCCAGCAGCCAAGATTTGTCAGGGAGGGGAAAACTGTTTTTT. Translating it yields CASSQDLSGRGKLFF.

The DNA of the CDR3 is TGCAGCGTCAGAACAGGGTCTTCCTACAATGAGCAGTTCTTC. This encodes CSVRTGSSYNEQFF. V usage is TRBV29-1 and J usage is TRBJ2-1; tentative D call: TRBD1 (6 bases). V dropped 6 bases and J dropped 1 base, with 13 bases sitting between them. The CDR3 has 14 amino acids. Germline V gene data show CDR1 as SQVTM and CDR2 as ANQGSEA.

The chain joins TRBV24-1 to TRBJ2-1; a weak D match, TRBD1 (5 bases). From germline, CDR1 is KGHDR and CDR2 SFDVKD. Trimming stripped 5 bases from V and 3 bases from J, with 13 bases between. The CDR3 is 15 residues long. The CDR3 is CATSAKGLDYNEQFF. CDR3 sequence (DNA): TGTGCCACCAGTGCCAAGGGGTTAGACTACAATGAGCAGTTCTTC.

The chain has TRBV28 and TRBJ1-2, with D maybe TRBD1 (5 bases). The CDR3 has 13 residues. Germline V lookup: CDR1 MDHEN, CDR2 SYDVKM. V was trimmed by 8 bases and J by 11 bases, leaving 21 bases between them. The CDR3 bases are TGTGCCAGCTCCTCCCCCGAAGGGGTGAGTTACACCTTC. It specifies CASSSPEGVSYTF.

V and J are TRBV20-1 and TRBJ1-4, with a tentative D call TRBD1 (5 bases). V was cut by 4 bases and J by 5 bases, with 14 bases left in between. Germline loops: CDR1 DFQATT, CDR2 SNEGSKA (reference sequence). The CDR3 spans 14 residues. CDR3 in amino acids: CSATAGRTNEKLFF. Here the CDR3 DNA reads TGCAGTGCTACCGCGGGCAGGACAAATGAAAAACTGTTTTTT.

The rearrangement links TRBV28 to TRBJ2-5; TRBD1 is a possible D gene (6 bases). Germline V gives CDR1 MDHEN, CDR2 SYDVKM. The CDR3 is 15 residues long. V dropped 5 bases and J dropped 2 bases, with 15 bases sitting between them. For the CDR3, the DNA is TGTGCCAGCAGTCCGATTCAGGGGAATCAAGAGACCCAGTACTTC. It encodes CASSPIQGNQETQYF.

V is TRBV10-3 and J is TRBJ1-6, with TRBD1 identical over 7 bases. CDR1 is ENHRY, CDR2 SYGVKD, per germline. The length of the CDR3 is 15 residues. Trimming at V came to 5 bases and at J to 7 bases, leaving 8 bases not matched to a gene. CDR3 bases: TGTGCCATCAGTACAGACAGGGATATCAATTCACCCCTCCACTTT. Amino acid sequence: CAISTDRDINSPLHF.

The chain carries TRBV12-3 or TRBV12-4 and TRBJ2-5, with D possibly matching TRBD2 (7 bases). V dropped 6 bases and J dropped 5 bases, with 13 bases sitting between them. The CDR3 consists of 13 residues. The CDR3 loop is CASSRRGGETQYF. In DNA form, the CDR3 reads TGTGCCAGCAGCAGGAGGGGGGGGGAGACCCAGTACTTC.

This CDR3 is CASSVLTEYNEQFF. The CDR3 DNA is TGTGCCAGCAGCGTATTGACAGAATACAATGAGCAGTTCTTC. The chain combines TRBV9 with TRBJ2-1; possible D gene TRBD1, 5 bases. CDR1 and CDR2 from the germline V gene are SGDLS and YYNGEE. V gave up 1 base and J gave up 4 bases, with 9 bases separating them. This CDR3 comprises 14 residues. Complete variable domain (other parts from reference TRBV9 and TRBJ2-1): DSGVTQTPKHLITATGQRVTLRCSPRSGDLSVYWYQQSLDQGLQFLIQYYNGEERAKGNILERFSAQQFPDLHSELNLSSLELGDSALYFCASSVLTEYNEQFFGPGTRLTVL.

The rearrangement joins TRBV9 to TRBJ1-2; weak D call: TRBD1 (5 bases). The CDR3 is 15 residues long. The germline CDR1 and CDR2 sequences are SGDLS and YYNGEE. Trimming took off 0 bases at V and 8 bases at J, with 17 bases between the two ends. The CDR3 coding sequence is TGTGCCAGCAGCGTAGCGGGAGGGCTGGGGGACGGCTACACCTTC. Residues: CASSVAGGLGDGYTF.

V gene TRBV15 combines with J gene TRBJ2-7; TRBD2 matches 13 bases. The CDR3 is 18 residues long. Germline V gene data show CDR1 as LNHNV and CDR2 as YYDKDF (reference sequence). V dropped 3 bases and J dropped 3; count of bases not matched to a gene: 11. The CDR3 loop reads CATSRRTSGRAGGYEQYF. In DNA, the CDR3 is TGTGCCACCAGCAGGAGAACTAGCGGGAGGGCCGGGGGCTACGAGCAGTACTTC.

The genes are TRBV12-3 or TRBV12-4 and TRBJ1-2; 8 bases map to TRBD1. The J segment lost 6 bases and the V segment lost 6 bases, leaving 6 bases of the junction unmatched. The CDR3 runs 13 residues. The CDR3 sequence: CASRNTGGHGYTF. CDR3 sequence (DNA): TGTGCCAGCAGAAATACAGGGGGTCATGGCTACACCTTC.

The rearrangement uses TRBV5-6 and TRBJ1-4; 7 nucleotides match TRBD1. Germline CDR1 reads SGHDT; CDR2 reads YYEEEE. The J segment lost 1 base and the V segment lost 4 bases, leaving 10 bases of the junction unmatched. The CDR3 is made up of 17 amino acids. For the CDR3, the DNA is TGTGCCAGCAGCCCCTCGACAGGGATTAAAACTAATGAAAAACTGTTTTTT. Translation gives CASSPSTGIKTNEKLFF.

In its sample, this clonotype was seen a few times. The chain uses TRBV6-1 and TRBJ1-1; 7 bases match TRBD1. The V gene's germline CDR1 is MNHNS and CDR2 SASEGT. V lost 6 bases to trimming and J lost 9 bases; unmatched junction nucleotides: 4. The CDR3 covers 11 residues. Here the CDR3 reads CASRRQGKAFF. The CDR3 nucleotides read TGTGCCAGCAGGCGACAGGGTAAAGCTTTCTTT.